The clone carrying this T cell receptor (beta chain) was seen once. Survey-level immunoSEQ sequencing profiled the TCR beta repertoire. Profiling relied on immunoSEQ multiplex PCR, and the TCRdb table lists in-frame clones only, not all of them. This sample has some 48,000 clones; approximately 95% occur once, and the top ten carry roughly a tenth. V lost 4 bases, J lost 5 bases, and 3 bases lay in between. The CDR3 extends over 11 amino acids. The chain is built from TRBV12-3 or TRBV12-4 and TRBJ2-1; no clear D gene. Sequenced material: PBMCs. The TCR sequence derives from a man in his forties with rheumatoid arthritis. The CDR3 nucleotides are TGTGCCAGCAGTTCGCACAATGAGCAGTTCTTC. This encodes CASSSHNEQFF.